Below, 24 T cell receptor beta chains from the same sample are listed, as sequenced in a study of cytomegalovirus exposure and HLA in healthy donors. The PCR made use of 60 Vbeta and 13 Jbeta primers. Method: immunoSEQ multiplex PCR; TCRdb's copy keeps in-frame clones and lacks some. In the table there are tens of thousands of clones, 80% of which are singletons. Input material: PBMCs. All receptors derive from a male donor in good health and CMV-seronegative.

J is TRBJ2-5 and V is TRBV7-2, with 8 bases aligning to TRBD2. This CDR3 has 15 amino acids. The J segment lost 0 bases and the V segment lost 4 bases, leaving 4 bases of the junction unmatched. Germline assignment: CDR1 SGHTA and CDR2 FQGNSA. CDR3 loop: CASSSGGQYQETQYF. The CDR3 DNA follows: TGTGCCAGCAGCTCGGGGGGGCAGTACCAAGAGACCCAGTACTTC. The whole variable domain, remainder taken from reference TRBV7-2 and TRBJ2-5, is GAGVSQSPSNKVTEKGKDVELRCDPISGHTALYWYRQSLGQGLEFLIYFQGNSAPDKSGLPSDRFSAERTGGSVSTLTIQRTQQEDSAVYLCASSSGGQYQETQYFGPGTRLLVL.

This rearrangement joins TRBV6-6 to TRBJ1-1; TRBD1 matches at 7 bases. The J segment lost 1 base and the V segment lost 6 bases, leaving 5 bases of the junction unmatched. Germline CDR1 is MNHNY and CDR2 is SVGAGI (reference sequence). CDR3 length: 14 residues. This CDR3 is CASSADRANTEAFF. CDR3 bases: TGTGCCAGCAGCGCTGACAGGGCGAACACTGAAGCTTTCTTT.

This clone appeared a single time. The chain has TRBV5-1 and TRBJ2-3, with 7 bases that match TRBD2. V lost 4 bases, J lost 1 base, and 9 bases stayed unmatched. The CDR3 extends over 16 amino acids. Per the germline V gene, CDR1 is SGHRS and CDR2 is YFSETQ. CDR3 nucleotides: TGCGCCAGCAGCGCCAGGACTAGTACCGGCACAGATACGCAGTATTTT. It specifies CASSARTSTGTDTQYF.

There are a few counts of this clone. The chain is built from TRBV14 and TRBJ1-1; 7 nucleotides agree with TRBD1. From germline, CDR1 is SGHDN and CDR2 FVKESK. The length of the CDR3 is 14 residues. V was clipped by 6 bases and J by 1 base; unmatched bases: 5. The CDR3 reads CASRPRGRNTEAFF. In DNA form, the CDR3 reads TGTGCCAGCAGACCCAGGGGGAGGAACACTGAAGCTTTCTTT.

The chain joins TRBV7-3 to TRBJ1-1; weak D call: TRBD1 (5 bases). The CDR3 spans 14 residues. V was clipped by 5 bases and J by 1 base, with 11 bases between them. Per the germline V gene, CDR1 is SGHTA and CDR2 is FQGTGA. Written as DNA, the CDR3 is TGTGCCAGCAGCCTTCTCGGACAGAACACTGAAGCTTTCTTT. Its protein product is CASSLLGQNTEAFF. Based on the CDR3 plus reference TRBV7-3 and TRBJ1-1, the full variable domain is GAGVSQTPSNKVTEKGKYVELRCDPISGHTALYWYRQSLGQGPEFLIYFQGTGAADDSGLPNDRFFAVRPEGSVSTLKIQRTERGDSAVYLCASSLLGQNTEAFFGQGTRLTVV.

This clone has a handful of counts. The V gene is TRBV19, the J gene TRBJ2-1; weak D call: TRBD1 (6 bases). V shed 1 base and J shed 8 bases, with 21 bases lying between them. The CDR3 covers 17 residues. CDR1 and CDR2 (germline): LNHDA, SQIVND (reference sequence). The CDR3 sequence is CASSIVRADSYVYEQFF. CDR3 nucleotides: TGTGCCAGTAGTATAGTACGAGCGGACAGCTATGTATATGAGCAGTTCTTC.

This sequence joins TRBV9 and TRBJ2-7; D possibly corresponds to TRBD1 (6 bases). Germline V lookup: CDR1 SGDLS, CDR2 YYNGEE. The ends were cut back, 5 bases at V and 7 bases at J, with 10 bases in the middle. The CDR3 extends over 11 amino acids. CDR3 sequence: CASSQTGEQYF. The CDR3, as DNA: TGTGCCAGCAGTCAAACAGGGGAGCAGTACTTC.

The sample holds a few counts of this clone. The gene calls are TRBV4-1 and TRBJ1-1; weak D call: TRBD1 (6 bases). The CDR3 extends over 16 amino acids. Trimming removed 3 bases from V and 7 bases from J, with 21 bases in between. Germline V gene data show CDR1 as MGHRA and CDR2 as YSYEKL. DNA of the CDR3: TGCGCCAGCAGCCACAGAGGTGTGACAGGTAGCATTGAAGCTTTCTTT. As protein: CASSHRGVTGSIEAFF.

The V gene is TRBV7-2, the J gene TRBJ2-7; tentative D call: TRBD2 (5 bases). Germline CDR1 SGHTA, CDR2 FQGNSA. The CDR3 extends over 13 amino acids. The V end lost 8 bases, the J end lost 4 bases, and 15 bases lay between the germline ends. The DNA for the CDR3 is TGTGCCAGCCACATGCCAGGAGGATACGAGCAGTACTTC. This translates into CASHMPGGYEQYF. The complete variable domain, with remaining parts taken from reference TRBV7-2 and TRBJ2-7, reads GAGVSQSPSNKVTEKGKDVELRCDPISGHTALYWYRQSLGQGLEFLIYFQGNSAPDKSGLPSDRFSAERTGGSVSTLTIQRTQQEDSAVYLCASHMPGGYEQYFGPGTRLTVT.

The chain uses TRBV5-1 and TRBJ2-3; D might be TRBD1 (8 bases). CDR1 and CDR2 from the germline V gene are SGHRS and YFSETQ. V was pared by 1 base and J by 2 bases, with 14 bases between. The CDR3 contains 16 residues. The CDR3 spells CASSLTGGGSTDTQYF. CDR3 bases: TGCGCCAGCAGCTTGACAGGGGGGGGATCCACAGATACGCAGTATTTT.

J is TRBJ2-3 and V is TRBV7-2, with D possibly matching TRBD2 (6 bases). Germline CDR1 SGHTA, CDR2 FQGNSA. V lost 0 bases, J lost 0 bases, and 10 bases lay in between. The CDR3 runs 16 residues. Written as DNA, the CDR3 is TGTGCCAGCAGCTTAGCGGGGGGTCCTAGCACAGATACGCAGTATTTT. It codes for CASSLAGGPSTDTQYF.

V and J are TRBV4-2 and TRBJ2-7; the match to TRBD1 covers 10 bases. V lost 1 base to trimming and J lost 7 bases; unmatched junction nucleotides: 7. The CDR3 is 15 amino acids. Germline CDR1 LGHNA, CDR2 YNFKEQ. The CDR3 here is CASSQGPGQGSEQYF. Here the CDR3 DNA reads TGTGCCAGCAGCCAAGGGCCGGGACAGGGGAGTGAGCAGTACTTC.

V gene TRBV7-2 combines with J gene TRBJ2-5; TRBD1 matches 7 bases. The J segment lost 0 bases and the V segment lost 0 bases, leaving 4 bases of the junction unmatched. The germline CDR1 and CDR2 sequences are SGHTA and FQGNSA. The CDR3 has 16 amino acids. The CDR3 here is CASSLARTGDQETQYF. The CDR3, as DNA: TGTGCCAGCAGCTTAGCCCGGACAGGAGACCAAGAGACCCAGTACTTC.

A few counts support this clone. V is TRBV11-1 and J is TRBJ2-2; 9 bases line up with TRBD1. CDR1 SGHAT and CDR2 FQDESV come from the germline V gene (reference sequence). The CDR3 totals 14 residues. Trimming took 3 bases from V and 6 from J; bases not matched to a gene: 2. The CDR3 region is CASSFHRGPGELFF. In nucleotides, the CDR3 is TGTGCCAGCAGCTTCCACAGGGGGCCCGGGGAGCTGTTTTTT.

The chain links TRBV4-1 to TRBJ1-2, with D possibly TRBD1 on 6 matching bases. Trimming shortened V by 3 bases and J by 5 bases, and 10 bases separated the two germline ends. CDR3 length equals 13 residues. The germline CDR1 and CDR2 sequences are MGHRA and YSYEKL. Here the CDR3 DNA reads TGCGCCAGCAGCCATTCAGGGGATTATGGCTACACCTTC. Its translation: CASSHSGDYGYTF.

CDR3 coding DNA: TGTGCCAGCAGCCAAGAGGGACAGGAGACCGCCCCCTACACCTTC. It codes for CASSQEGQETAPYTF. This chain connects TRBV4-2 to TRBJ1-2; 8 bases line up with TRBD1. V was pared by 0 bases and J by 10 bases, with 10 bases of the junction left unmatched. The CDR3 is 15 residues long. The germline CDR1 and CDR2 sequences are LGHNA and YNFKEQ.

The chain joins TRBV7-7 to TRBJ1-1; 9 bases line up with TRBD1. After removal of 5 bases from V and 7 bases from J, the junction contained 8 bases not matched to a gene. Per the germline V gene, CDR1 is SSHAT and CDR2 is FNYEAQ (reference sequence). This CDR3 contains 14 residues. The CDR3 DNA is TGTGCCAGCAGCCCTCCGGGACAGGGTGATGAAGCTTTCTTT. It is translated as CASSPPGQGDEAFF.

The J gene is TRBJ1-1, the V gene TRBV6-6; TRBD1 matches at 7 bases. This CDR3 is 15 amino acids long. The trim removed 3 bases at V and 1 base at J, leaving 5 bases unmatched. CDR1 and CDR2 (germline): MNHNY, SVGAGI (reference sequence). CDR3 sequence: CASSYPTGANTEAFF. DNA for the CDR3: TGTGCCAGCAGTTATCCCACAGGGGCGAACACTGAAGCTTTCTTT.

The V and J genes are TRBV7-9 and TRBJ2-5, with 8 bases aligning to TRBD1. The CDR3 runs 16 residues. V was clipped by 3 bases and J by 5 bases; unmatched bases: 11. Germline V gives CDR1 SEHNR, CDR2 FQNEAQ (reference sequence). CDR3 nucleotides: TGTGCCAGCAGCTTGTGGACAGGGCCGGGTGTGGAGACCCAGTACTTC. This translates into CASSLWTGPGVETQYF.

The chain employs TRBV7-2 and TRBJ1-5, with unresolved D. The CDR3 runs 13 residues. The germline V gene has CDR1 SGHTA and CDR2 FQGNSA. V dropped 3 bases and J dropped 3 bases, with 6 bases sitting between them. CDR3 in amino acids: CASSFGLNQPQHF. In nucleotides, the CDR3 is TGTGCCAGCAGCTTCGGACTCAATCAGCCCCAGCATTTT.

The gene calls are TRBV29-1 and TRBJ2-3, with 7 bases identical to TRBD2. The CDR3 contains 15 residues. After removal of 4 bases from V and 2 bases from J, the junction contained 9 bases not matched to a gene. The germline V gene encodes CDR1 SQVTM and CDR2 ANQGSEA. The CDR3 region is CSVGLRAGNTDTQYF. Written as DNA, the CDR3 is TGCAGCGTTGGGCTACGAGCGGGGAACACAGATACGCAGTATTTT.

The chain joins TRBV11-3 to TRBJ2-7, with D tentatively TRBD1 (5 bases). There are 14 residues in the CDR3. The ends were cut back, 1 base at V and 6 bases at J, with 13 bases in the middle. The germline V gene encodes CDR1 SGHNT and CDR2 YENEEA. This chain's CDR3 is CASSLGGPNFEQYF. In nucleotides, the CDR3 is TGTGCCAGCAGCTTAGGGGGCCCGAATTTCGAGCAGTACTTC.

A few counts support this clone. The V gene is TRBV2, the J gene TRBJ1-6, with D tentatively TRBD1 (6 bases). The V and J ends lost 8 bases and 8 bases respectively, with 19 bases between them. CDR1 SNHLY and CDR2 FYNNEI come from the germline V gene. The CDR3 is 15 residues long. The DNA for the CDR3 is TGTGCCAGCTGTTTTTCGGGCAGGGGAGATTCACCCCTCCACTTT. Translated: CASCFSGRGDSPLHF.

The CDR3 sequence: CASSGDRDPNEKLFF. As DNA, the CDR3 is TGTGCCAGCAGTGGGGACAGGGACCCTAATGAAAAACTGTTTTTT. V usage is TRBV5-4 and J usage is TRBJ1-4; 9 bases map to TRBD1. Germline values: CDR1 SGHNT, CDR2 YYREEE (reference sequence). With 5 bases clipped from V and 3 bases from J, the junction kept 5 bases outside the gene matches. The CDR3 has 15 residues.